The 11 T cell receptor beta chains in this list originate from one sample, sequenced in a study of cytomegalovirus exposure and HLA in healthy donors. Amplification used 60 Vbeta primers and 13 Jbeta primers. Libraries were prepared by immunoSEQ multiplex PCR; TCRdb keeps only in-frame clonotypes and omits some of them. The sample lists just under 95,000 clones; about 85% were seen once. What was sequenced was PBMCs. All receptors derive from a girl aged 2-15 years in good health and CMV-seropositive.

The CDR3 DNA is TGTGCCAGCAGCAAGGCCCCAGGGACTCAAGAGACCCAGTACTTC. Its protein is CASSKAPGTQETQYF. The chain recombines TRBV5-4 with TRBJ2-5, with a weak D call TRBD2 (6 bases). Germline lookup yields CDR1 SGHNT and CDR2 YYREEE (reference sequence). This CDR3 is built from 15 residues. With 4 bases removed from V and 2 bases from J, the gap between germline ends came to 15 bases.

This clone turned up a few times. This chain joins TRBV27 and TRBJ2-1, with D maybe TRBD2 (6 bases). Germline CDR1 reads MNHEY; CDR2 reads SMNVEV (reference sequence). This CDR3 is 14 amino acids long. Trimming pared 10 bases from V and 0 bases from J, leaving 13 bases between. The CDR3: CATRGLLSYNEQFF. As DNA, the CDR3 is TGTGCCACTAGGGGACTCCTCTCCTACAATGAGCAGTTCTTC.

The chain links TRBV7-3 to TRBJ2-1, with a tentative D call TRBD2 (6 bases). Germline V gene data show CDR1 as SGHTA and CDR2 as FQGTGA. CDR3 length equals 16 residues. Trimming left V 2 bases short and J 8 bases short, with 19 bases between. CDR3 coding DNA: TGTGCCAGCAGCTTATTTCGGGCGGGAATGTTCCATGAGCAGTTCTTC. Protein: CASSLFRAGMFHEQFF.

The gene calls are TRBV27 and TRBJ1-1, with a weak D call TRBD1 (6 bases). The germline V and J ends were trimmed by 2 bases and 1 base, with 8 bases remaining between them. Germline V gives CDR1 MNHEY, CDR2 SMNVEV (reference sequence). The CDR3 has 14 residues. The CDR3 sequence: CASSLGGRNTEAFF. The CDR3 DNA follows: TGTGCCAGCAGTTTAGGGGGCCGGAACACTGAAGCTTTCTTT.

V usage is TRBV2 and J usage is TRBJ1-1; 7 bases are a match to TRBD1. The CDR3 has 13 residues. V dropped 5 bases and J dropped 4; count of bases not matched to a gene: 4. CDR1 and CDR2 from the germline V gene are SNHLY and FYNNEI. The CDR3 coding sequence is TGTGCCAGCAGTCAACAGGGGCCCACTGAAGCTTTCTTT. Protein: CASSQQGPTEAFF.

V gene TRBV18 combines with J gene TRBJ1-1, with 8 bases identical to TRBD1. The length of the CDR3 is 13 residues. Germline loops: CDR1 KGHSH, CDR2 LQKENI. DNA for the CDR3: TGTCTCACTCACAGGGGGATGAACACTGAAGCTTTCTTT. Amino acids: CLTHRGMNTEAFF.

The chain couples TRBV25-1 to TRBJ1-4; TRBD1 is a possible D gene (5 bases). Germline CDR1 MGHDK, CDR2 SYGVNS. V shed 8 bases and J shed 8 bases, with 12 bases lying between them. This CDR3 region has 12 residues. DNA of the CDR3: TGTGCCAGCGAGGCGCCAGGGGAAAAACTGTTTTTT. It codes for CASEAPGEKLFF.

Written as DNA, the CDR3 is TGCAGCGTTGAAGATAATGGAGGCAGGGGCTATGGCTACACCTTC. This translates into CSVEDNGGRGYGYTF. The chain uses TRBV29-1 and TRBJ1-2, with D possibly TRBD1 on 6 matching bases. V gave up 0 bases and J gave up 4 bases, with 15 bases separating them. Germline lookup yields CDR1 SQVTM and CDR2 ANQGSEA. CDR3 length equals 15 residues.

This rearrangement joins TRBV5-6 to TRBJ1-5, with D possibly matching TRBD1 (5 bases). The CDR3 totals 14 residues. Between the trimmed V and J ends, which lost 3 bases and 9 bases, there was a span of 16 bases. Germline loops: CDR1 SGHDT, CDR2 YYEEEE. The CDR3 region is CASSSSAGYRPQHF. The CDR3 DNA sequence: TGTGCCAGCAGCTCGAGTGCAGGGTATCGGCCCCAGCATTTT.

This rearrangement joins TRBV5-1 to TRBJ1-2; D not resolved. Looked up from germline, CDR1 is SGHRS and CDR2 is YFSETQ. Trimming cost V 0 bases and J 4 bases, with 7 bases left between them. This CDR3 contains 13 residues. The CDR3 sequence: CASSLGTAYGYTF. Written as DNA, the CDR3 is TGCGCCAGCAGCTTGGGCACAGCCTATGGCTACACCTTC.

CDR3 sequence (DNA): TGCAGCGCACGACAGACACTGAACACTGAAGCTTTCTTT. It encodes CSARQTLNTEAFF. This sequence joins TRBV29-1 and TRBJ1-1; maybe TRBD1 (5 bases). Germline CDR1 SQVTM, CDR2 ANQGSEA. The V end was cut by 7 bases, the J end by 0 bases, with 12 bases between. CDR3 size: 13 residues.